The 21 T cell receptor beta chains below come from one sample, sequenced in a study of cytomegalovirus exposure and HLA in healthy donors. PCR primers comprised 60 Vbeta and 13 Jbeta primers. The protocol was immunoSEQ multiplex PCR, while the TCRdb copy is restricted to in-frame clones and leaves out a portion. This sample contains roughly 71,000 clones. Sequenced: PBMCs. The receptors stem from a woman in her thirties or forties in good health and CMV-seropositive.

CDR3 protein: CASEGPGSSNTEAFF. The CDR3 region has the DNA TGTGCCAGCGAGGGCCCTGGGAGCTCGAACACTGAAGCTTTCTTT. The chain has TRBV28 and TRBJ1-1; D gene uncertain. Per germline, CDR1 MDHEN and CDR2 SYDVKM. The CDR3 covers 15 residues. Trimming stripped 8 bases from V and 1 base from J, with 17 bases between.

In regard to this clone: At one of its ends the junction is not consistent with the germline gene, which may arise from a read error. The chain employs TRBV6-4 and TRBJ2-7, with D tentatively TRBD1 (6 bases). CDR3 length: 15 residues. Per the germline V gene, CDR1 is MRHNA and CDR2 is SNTAGT. This CDR3 reads CASNTTFDRPYEQSF. CDR3 bases: TGTGCCAGCAATACCACCTTCGACAGGCCCTACGAGCAGTCCTTC.

CDR3 DNA sequence: TGCGCCAGCAGCTTGGGAGGGAACACTGAAGCTTTCTTT. Its protein is CASSLGGNTEAFF. The chain uses TRBV5-1 and TRBJ1-1, with D unclear. The CDR3 contains 13 residues. V dropped 0 bases and J dropped 1 base, with 4 bases sitting between them. Germline CDR1 SGHRS, CDR2 YFSETQ.

CDR3 loop: CASSIQDRENQPQHF. DNA of the CDR3: TGTGCCAGTAGTATACAGGACAGGGAAAATCAGCCCCAGCATTTT. This chain links TRBV19 with TRBJ1-5, with TRBD1 matching 8 bases. Germline loops: CDR1 LNHDA, CDR2 SQIVND (reference sequence). J lost 4 bases, V lost 2 bases, and 4 bases had no gene match. CDR3 length equals 15 residues.

The rearrangement joins TRBV19 to TRBJ1-4; no reliable D call. The CDR3 length is 14 residues. Per the germline V gene, CDR1 is LNHDA and CDR2 is SQIVND (reference sequence). Trimming stripped 7 bases from V and 0 bases from J, with 9 bases between. The CDR3 sequence is CASKVAATNEKLFF. CDR3 bases: TGTGCCAGTAAGGTAGCTGCAACTAATGAAAAACTGTTTTTT.

The genes are TRBV19 and TRBJ2-3; D not resolved. The CDR3 consists of 17 residues. Germline V gene lookup returns CDR1 LNHDA and CDR2 SQIVND (reference sequence). V lost 1 base to trimming and J lost 2 bases, with 16 bases between them. The CDR3 region is CASSIGAGLLNTDTQYF. The CDR3 bases are TGTGCCAGTAGTATAGGCGCTGGGCTGCTCAACACAGATACGCAGTATTTT.

The chain uses TRBV27 and TRBJ2-4, with D uncertain. The CDR3 is 14 amino acids. Trimming removed 1 base from V and 7 bases from J, with 11 bases in between. Germline V gene data show CDR1 as MNHEY and CDR2 as SMNVEV (reference sequence). CDR3 DNA: TGTGCCAGCAGTTTATTCCCGCAGGCCAACATTCAGTACTTC. Its translation: CASSLFPQANIQYF.

V gene TRBV6-6 combines with J gene TRBJ1-4; D may be TRBD1 (6 bases). The length of the CDR3 is 15 residues. Germline V lookup: CDR1 MNHNY, CDR2 SVGAGI (reference sequence). V dropped 5 bases and J dropped 4 bases, with 14 bases sitting between them. This CDR3 reads CASSRAGGSNEKLFF. CDR3 DNA: TGTGCCAGCAGTCGAGCGGGGGGCAGTAATGAAAAACTGTTTTTT.

This chain uses TRBV7-9 with TRBJ2-7, with a tentative D call TRBD2 (7 bases). The germline V and J ends were trimmed by 7 bases and 2 bases, with 21 bases remaining between them. Germline CDR1 is SEHNR and CDR2 is FQNEAQ (reference sequence). This CDR3 is 16 amino acids long. This CDR3 is CASTIARTGGAYEQYF. The CDR3, as DNA: TGTGCCAGCACCATCGCGAGGACGGGGGGCGCCTACGAGCAGTACTTC.

CDR3 nucleotide sequence: TGTGCCAGTAGGGAGCCCGGTTCCTCCTACGAGCAGTACTTC. This translates into CASREPGSSYEQYF. The V call is TRBV19, the J call TRBJ2-7; D gene uncertain. The CDR3 consists of 14 residues. Germline V gene sequence: CDR1 LNHDA, CDR2 SQIVND (reference sequence). The V end was cut by 6 bases, the J end by 0 bases, with 12 bases between.

The V and J genes are TRBV6-5 and TRBJ1-4; 7 bases align to TRBD1. Trimming cost V 5 bases and J 2 bases; bases outside gene matches: 5. The CDR3 is made up of 15 amino acids. The germline CDR1 and CDR2 sequences are MNHEY and SVGAGI. CDR3 amino acids: CASSPETGTNEKLFF. CDR3 sequence (DNA): TGTGCCAGCAGTCCTGAGACAGGGACTAATGAAAAACTGTTTTTT.

The DNA of the CDR3 is TGTGCTAGTGGTTTCGCAGGGACAACGGTTGGAAATGAGCAGTTCTTC. It specifies CASGFAGTTVGNEQFF. The chain is built from TRBV12-5 and TRBJ2-1; D perhaps matches TRBD1 (6 bases). The CDR3 sequence is 16 residues long. Germline V CDR1 and CDR2: LGHNT, FRNRAP. V gave up 3 bases and J gave up 7 bases, with 19 bases separating them.

J is TRBJ2-6 and V is TRBV14; D not resolved. Germline V gene data show CDR1 as SGHDN and CDR2 as FVKESK. The CDR3 contains 14 residues. V was shortened by 4 bases and J by 6 bases, with 10 bases between the two germline ends. CDR3 bases: TGTGCCAGCAGCCGTCCTCTGGCGGCCAACGTCCTGACTTTC. Protein: CASSRPLAANVLTF.

The chain has TRBV19 and TRBJ2-2; D is possibly TRBD2 (6 bases). Trimming took 0 bases from V and 7 from J, leaving 9 bases between them. The germline V gene encodes CDR1 LNHDA and CDR2 SQIVND (reference sequence). This CDR3 is built from 14 residues. CDR3 residues: CASSIDDGGGELFF. CDR3 bases: TGTGCCAGTAGTATAGATGACGGGGGCGGGGAGCTGTTTTTT.

The chain is built from TRBV2 and TRBJ2-5; D gene unclear. Trimming left V 7 bases short and J 1 base short, with 10 bases between. Germline V gene lookup returns CDR1 SNHLY and CDR2 FYNNEI. The CDR3 totals 13 residues. The CDR3 region has the DNA TGTGCCAGCATGAGAGACACCCAAGAGACCCAGTACTTC. As protein: CASMRDTQETQYF.

The V gene is TRBV7-9, the J gene TRBJ2-3, with 8 positions matching TRBD1. V shed 5 bases, J shed 3 bases, and the junction held 4 bases outside the gene matches. CDR1 is SEHNR, CDR2 FQNEAQ, per germline (reference sequence). The CDR3 covers 14 residues. The CDR3 loop is CASSMTGATDTQYF. The CDR3 DNA sequence: TGTGCCAGCAGCATGACAGGGGCGACAGATACGCAGTATTTT.

The chain links TRBV19 to TRBJ2-3; 11 bases agree with TRBD1. Germline V gene data show CDR1 as LNHDA and CDR2 as SQIVND (reference sequence). V gave up 4 bases and J gave up 4 bases; unmatched junction bases: 4. The CDR3 covers 15 residues. CDR3 DNA sequence: TGTGCCAGTAGTAAAGGACAGGGGGCACCAGATACGCAGTATTTT. Residues: CASSKGQGAPDTQYF.

The V call is TRBV7-9, the J call TRBJ2-7, with D possibly TRBD2 on 5 matching bases. V was shortened by 1 base and J by 3 bases, with 10 bases between the two germline ends. The CDR3 extends over 14 amino acids. The germline gives CDR1 SEHNR, CDR2 FQNEAQ (reference sequence). As DNA, the CDR3 is TGTGCCAGCAGCTTAGGGGGAGATTTCTACGAGCAGTACTTC. This sequence encodes CASSLGGDFYEQYF.

This rearrangement joins TRBV7-9 to TRBJ1-1; D is ambiguous. The CDR3 sequence is 12 residues long. Germline values: CDR1 SEHNR, CDR2 FQNEAQ (reference sequence). V was trimmed by 6 bases and J by 5 bases, leaving 10 bases between them. For the CDR3, the DNA is TGTGCCAGCAGTTTCCCGGGGACTGAAGCTTTCTTT. Translating it yields CASSFPGTEAFF.

The V gene is TRBV5-4, the J gene TRBJ1-2; D is undetermined. V lost 10 bases and J 0 bases, leaving 16 bases between the germline ends. The CDR3 is 14 amino acids. The V gene's germline CDR1 is SGHNT and CDR2 YYREEE (reference sequence). CDR3 DNA: TGTGCCTATTCCCTTACGAGAGCTAACTATGGCTACACCTTC. Its protein product is CAYSLTRANYGYTF. The whole variable domain, filled in from reference TRBV5-4 and TRBJ1-2, reads ETGVTQSPTHLIKTRGQQVTLRCSSQSGHNTVSWYQQALGQGPQFIFQYYREEENGRGNFPPRFSGLQFPNYSSELNVNALELDDSALYLCAYSLTRANYGYTFGSGTRLTVV.

The chain combines TRBV5-6 with TRBJ2-3, with 7 bases that match TRBD2. V lost 3 bases, J lost 1 base, and 14 bases stayed unmatched. The CDR3 has 18 amino acids. Germline assignment: CDR1 SGHDT and CDR2 YYEEEE. The CDR3 DNA is TGTGCCAGCAGCTCGACCGGGGGGATCTGGGAGCGCACAGATACGCAGTATTTT. It yields the protein CASSSTGGIWERTDTQYF.